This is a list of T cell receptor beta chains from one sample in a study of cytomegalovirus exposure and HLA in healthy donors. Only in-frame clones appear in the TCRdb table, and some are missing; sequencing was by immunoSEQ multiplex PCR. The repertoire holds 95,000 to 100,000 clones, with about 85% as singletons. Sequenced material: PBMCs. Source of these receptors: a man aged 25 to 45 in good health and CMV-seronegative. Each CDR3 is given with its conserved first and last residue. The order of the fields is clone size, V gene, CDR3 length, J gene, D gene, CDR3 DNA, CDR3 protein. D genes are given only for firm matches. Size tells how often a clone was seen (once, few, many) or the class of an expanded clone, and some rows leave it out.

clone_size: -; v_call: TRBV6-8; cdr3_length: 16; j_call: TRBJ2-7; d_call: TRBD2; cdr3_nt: TGTGCCAGCAGTTACGGCCTAGCGGGGGGGTGCTACGAGCAGTACTTC; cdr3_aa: CASSYGLAGGCYEQYF
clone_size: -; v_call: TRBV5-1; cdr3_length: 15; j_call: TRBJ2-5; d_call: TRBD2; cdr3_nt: TGCGCCAGCAGCCCCCTAGCGGGGAGGCCAGAGACCCAGTACTTC; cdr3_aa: CASSPLAGRPETQYF
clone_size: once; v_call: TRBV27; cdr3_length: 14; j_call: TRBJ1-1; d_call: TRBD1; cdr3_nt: TGTGCCAGCAGTACCAGGACAGGGGGCTCTGAAGCTTTCTTT; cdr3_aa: CASSTRTGGSEAFF
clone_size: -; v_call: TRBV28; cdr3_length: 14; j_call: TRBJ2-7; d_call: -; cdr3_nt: TGTGCCAGCAGTTCCTCAGGGGTCCGACACGAGCAGTACTTC; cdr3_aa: CASSSSGVRHEQYF
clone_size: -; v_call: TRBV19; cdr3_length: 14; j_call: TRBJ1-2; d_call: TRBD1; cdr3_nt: TGTGCCAGTACCGGGGACAGGGGATACTATGGCTACACCTTC; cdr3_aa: CASTGDRGYYGYTF
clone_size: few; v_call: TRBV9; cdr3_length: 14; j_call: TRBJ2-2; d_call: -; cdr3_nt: TGTGCCAGCAGCGTAAAAGCCCTAGGCGGGGAGCTGTTTTTT; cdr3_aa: CASSVKALGGELFF
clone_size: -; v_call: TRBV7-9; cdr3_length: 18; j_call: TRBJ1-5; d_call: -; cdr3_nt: TGTGCCAGCAGCTCCGGCACTCGCTCCGGGACACTAAATCAGCCCCAGCATTTT; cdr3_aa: CASSSGTRSGTLNQPQHF
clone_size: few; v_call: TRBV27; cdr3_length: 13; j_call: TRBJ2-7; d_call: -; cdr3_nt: TGTGCCAGCAGTTCCCGGAGCTCCTACGAGCAGTACTTC; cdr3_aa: CASSSRSSYEQYF
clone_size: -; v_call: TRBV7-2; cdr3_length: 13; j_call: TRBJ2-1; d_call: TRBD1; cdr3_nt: TGTGCCAGCACCCACAGGGGAAACAATGAGCAGTTCTTC; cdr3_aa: CASTHRGNNEQFF
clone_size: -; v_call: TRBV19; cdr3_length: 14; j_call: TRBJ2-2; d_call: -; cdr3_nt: TGTGCCAGTAGTATTTCCCCCAGGCCCGGGGAGCTGTTTTTT; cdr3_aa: CASSISPRPGELFF
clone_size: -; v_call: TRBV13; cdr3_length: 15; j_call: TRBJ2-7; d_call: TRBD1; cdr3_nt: TGTGCCAGCAGCCTCCGGGAGACAGGGGGCTACGAGCAGTACTTC; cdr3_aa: CASSLRETGGYEQYF
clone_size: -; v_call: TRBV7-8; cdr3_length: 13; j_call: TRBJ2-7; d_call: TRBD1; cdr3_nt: TGTGCCAGCAGCTTTAACAGGGGCTACGAGCAGTACTTC; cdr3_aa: CASSFNRGYEQYF
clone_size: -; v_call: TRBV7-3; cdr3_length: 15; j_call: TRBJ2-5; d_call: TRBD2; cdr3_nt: TGTGCCAGCAGCTCTCTAGCGGGGACCTGGGAGACCCAGTACTTC; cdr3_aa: CASSSLAGTWETQYF
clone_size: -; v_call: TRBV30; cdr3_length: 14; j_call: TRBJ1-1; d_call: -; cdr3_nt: TGTGCCTGGAGTTGGAGCAGCTTGGCCACTGAAGCTTTCTTT; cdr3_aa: CAWSWSSLATEAFF
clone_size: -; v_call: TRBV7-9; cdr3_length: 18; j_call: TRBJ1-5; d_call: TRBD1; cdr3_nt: TGTGCCAGCAGTCGGGACAGGGAAGATCCCTGGAGCAATCAGCCCCAGCATTTT; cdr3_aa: CASSRDREDPWSNQPQHF
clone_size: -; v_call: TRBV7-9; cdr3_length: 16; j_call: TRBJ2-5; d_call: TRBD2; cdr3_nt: TGTGCCAGCAGAAAAGGGGTGGGGGGGGACCAAGAGACCCAGTACTTC; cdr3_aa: CASRKGVGGDQETQYF
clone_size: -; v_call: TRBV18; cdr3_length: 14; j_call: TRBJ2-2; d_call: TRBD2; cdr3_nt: TGTGCCAGCTCACCAAGCCTAGCGGCCGGGGAGCTGTTTTTT; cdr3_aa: CASSPSLAAGELFF
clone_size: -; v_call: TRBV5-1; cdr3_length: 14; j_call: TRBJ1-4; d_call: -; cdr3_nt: TGCGCCAGCAGCTTCGGAGCAACTAATGAAAAACTGTTTTTT; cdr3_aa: CASSFGATNEKLFF
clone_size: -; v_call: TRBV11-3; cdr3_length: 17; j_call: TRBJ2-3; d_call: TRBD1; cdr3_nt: TGTGCCAGCAGCTTAGGTGACAGGGGGCCTGACACAGATACGCAGTATTTT; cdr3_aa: CASSLGDRGPDTDTQYF
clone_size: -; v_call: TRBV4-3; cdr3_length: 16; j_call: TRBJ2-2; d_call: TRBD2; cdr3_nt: TGCGCCAGCAGCCACGGACTAGCGGGAGCGGGCGGGGAGCTGTTTTTT; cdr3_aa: CASSHGLAGAGGELFF
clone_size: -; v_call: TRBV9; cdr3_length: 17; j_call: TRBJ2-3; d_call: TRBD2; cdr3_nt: TGTGCCAGCAGCGTAGGTCGTGTAGCGGGGCTCACAGATACGCAGTATTTT; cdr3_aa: CASSVGRVAGLTDTQYF
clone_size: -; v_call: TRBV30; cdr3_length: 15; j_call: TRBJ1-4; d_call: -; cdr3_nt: TGTGCCTGGAGCCATGGCCGGGACACAGGGGAAAAACTGTTTTTT; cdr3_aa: CAWSHGRDTGEKLFF
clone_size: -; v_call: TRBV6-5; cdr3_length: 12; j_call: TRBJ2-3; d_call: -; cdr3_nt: TGTGCCAGCAGTCGGGGCACAGATACGCAGTATTTT; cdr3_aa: CASSRGTDTQYF
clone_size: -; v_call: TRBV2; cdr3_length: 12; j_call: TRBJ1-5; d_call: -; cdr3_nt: TGTGCCAGCAGCGTCTTTAATCAGCCCCAGCATTTT; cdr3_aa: CASSVFNQPQHF
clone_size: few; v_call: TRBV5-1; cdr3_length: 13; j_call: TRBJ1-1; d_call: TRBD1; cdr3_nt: TGCGCCAGCAGACAGGGGCTAAACACTGAAGCTTTCTTT; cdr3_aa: CASRQGLNTEAFF
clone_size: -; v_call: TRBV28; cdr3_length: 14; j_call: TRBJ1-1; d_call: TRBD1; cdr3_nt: TGTGCCAGCAGTTTGACAGGGGAGTACGGTGAAGCTTTCTTT; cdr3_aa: CASSLTGEYGEAFF
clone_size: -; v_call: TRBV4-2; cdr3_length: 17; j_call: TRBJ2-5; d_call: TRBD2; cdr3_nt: TGTGCCAGCAGCCAAGATCCGTGGTCTAGCGGTAAAGAGACCCAGTACTTC; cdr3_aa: CASSQDPWSSGKETQYF
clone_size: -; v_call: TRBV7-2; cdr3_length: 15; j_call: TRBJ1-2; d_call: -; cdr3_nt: TGTGCCAGCAGCCCTCAGCAGGGTCATCCGCAGGGCTACACCTTC; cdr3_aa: CASSPQQGHPQGYTF
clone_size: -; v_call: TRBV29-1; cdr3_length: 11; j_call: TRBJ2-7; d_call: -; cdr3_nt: TGCAGCGTTACGGAGTCCTACGAGCAGTACTTC; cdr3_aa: CSVTESYEQYF
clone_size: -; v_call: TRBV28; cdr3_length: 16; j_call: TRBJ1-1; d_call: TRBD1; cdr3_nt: TGTGCCAGCAGTTTACCCCTGACAGGGGGGAACACTGAAGCTTTCTTT; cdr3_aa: CASSLPLTGGNTEAFF
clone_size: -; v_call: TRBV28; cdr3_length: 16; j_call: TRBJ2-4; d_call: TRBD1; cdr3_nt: TGTGCCAGCAGTCCCACAGGGGGCAAGACCAAAAACATTCAGTACTTC; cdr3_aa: CASSPTGGKTKNIQYF
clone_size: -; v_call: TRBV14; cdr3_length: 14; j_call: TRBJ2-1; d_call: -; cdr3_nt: TGTGCCAGCAGCCAAGGACAGAACTACAATGAGCAGTTCTTC; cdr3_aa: CASSQGQNYNEQFF